Following are 19 T cell receptor beta chains from one sample sequenced in a study of blood T cell repertoires in COVID-19. The data were produced by immunoSEQ multiplex PCR, yet TCRdb's version contains in-frame clones alone and is incomplete. Of about 220,000 clones in the sample, around 91% were seen once. Material: PBMCs or T cells enriched from blood (not recorded which). All receptors come from a woman aged 18-30 years in a cohort exposed to, infected with or recovered from COVID-19 (not recorded which).

Concerning this clone itself: The junction does not match germline at one end; this may be a read error. The V gene is TRBV6-1, the J gene TRBJ1-5; D gene unclear. Germline values: CDR1 MNHNS, CDR2 SASEGT. This CDR3 is 13 amino acids long. The CDR3 nucleotides read TGTGCCAGCAGTGAATCGAGCACTCAGCCCCAGCATTTT. Translating gives CASSESSTQPQHF.

The gene calls are TRBV4-2 and TRBJ1-6; perhaps TRBD1 as D (6 bases). The germline gives CDR1 LGHNA, CDR2 YNFKEQ. There are 15 residues in the CDR3. Deletions cut 4 bases from V and 8 bases from J, with 15 bases between. This CDR3 reads CASSLKEGGDSPLHF. CDR3 nucleotide sequence: TGTGCCAGCAGCCTCAAGGAAGGGGGAGATTCACCCCTCCACTTT.

This chain uses TRBV3-1 (or the pseudogene TRBV3-2) with TRBJ2-3; 7 bases align to TRBD1. This CDR3 spans 13 amino acids. CDR1 and CDR2 from the germline V gene are LGHDT and YNNKEL (reference sequence). V shed 4 bases and J 4 bases; nucleotides not matched to a gene: 2. CDR3 DNA sequence: TGTGCCAGCAGCCGACAGGGCCCAGATACGCAGTATTTT. Translating gives CASSRQGPDTQYF.

This clone was seen only once. This chain uses TRBV10-3 with TRBJ1-6, with D tentatively TRBD1 (5 bases). The CDR3 is 14 amino acids. The germline CDR1 and CDR2 sequences are ENHRY and SYGVKD. The V end was cut by 3 bases, the J end by 9 bases, with 12 bases between. The CDR3: CAISDGREVSPLHF. CDR3 DNA: TGTGCCATCAGTGACGGCAGGGAGGTTTCACCCCTCCACTTT.

V and J are TRBV9 and TRBJ2-1; TRBD2 might be the D (6 bases). From germline, CDR1 is SGDLS and CDR2 YYNGEE. The CDR3 has 20 residues. Trimming took off 2 bases at V and 4 bases at J, with 28 bases between the two ends. Here the CDR3 reads CASSVRTDSGGETRYNEQFF. For the CDR3, the DNA is TGTGCCAGCAGCGTCCGAACCGACAGCGGCGGGGAGACCAGATACAATGAGCAGTTCTTC.

This chain connects TRBV7-9 to TRBJ2-1; 14 bases are a match to TRBD2. V shed 4 bases and J 6 bases; nucleotides not matched to a gene: 8. The CDR3 length is 17 residues. Germline lookup yields CDR1 SEHNR and CDR2 FQNEAQ (reference sequence). This CDR3 reads CASSSPSGTSGGNEQFF. The CDR3 DNA sequence: TGTGCCAGCAGCTCCCCCTCCGGGACTAGCGGGGGCAATGAGCAGTTCTTC.

This clone appeared once. The chain couples TRBV7-3 to TRBJ2-1; 9 bases map to TRBD1. CDR3 length equals 16 residues. Germline trimming cut 2 bases from V and 4 bases from J; bases unmatched to any gene: 6. Germline V gene lookup returns CDR1 SGHTA and CDR2 FQGTGA. The chain's CDR3 is CASSLGSGQGYNEQFF. The CDR3 DNA is TGTGCCAGCAGCTTAGGCTCGGGACAGGGATACAATGAGCAGTTCTTC.

The J gene is TRBJ2-5, the V gene TRBV5-1; 8 bases are shared with TRBD1. J was trimmed by 4 bases and V by 0 bases; bases with no gene match: 5. Germline CDR1 reads SGHRS; CDR2 reads YFSETQ. This CDR3 has 15 amino acids. CDR3 DNA: TGCGCCAGCAGCTTGGGAGGGACAGGAGTAGAGACCCAGTACTTC. Translated, it gives CASSLGGTGVETQYF.

The count of this clone is one. The CDR3 region has the DNA TGCGCCAGCACGGACAAAAAGACCTCGTTCGGGGAGCTGTTTTTT. Amino acid sequence: CASTDKKTSFGELFF. This rearrangement joins TRBV5-1 to TRBJ2-2; the D gene is possibly TRBD1 (5 bases). Trimming cost V 6 bases and J 7 bases, with 19 bases left between them. The CDR3 spans 15 residues. CDR1 is SGHRS, CDR2 YFSETQ, per germline. Complete variable domain (other parts from reference TRBV5-1 and TRBJ2-2): KAGVTQTPRYLIKTRGQQVTLSCSPISGHRSVSWYQQTPGQGLQFLFEYFSETQRNKGNFPGRFSGRQFSNSRSEMNVSTLELGDSALYLCASTDKKTSFGELFFGEGSRLTVL.

The chain recombines TRBV21-1 with TRBJ1-5. TRBV21-1 is labeled a pseudogene. The CDR3 totals 15 residues. The CDR3 sequence: CASSLRWGGSQPQHF. CDR3 coding DNA: TGTGCCAGCAGCCTCAGGTGGGGGGGAAGTCAGCCCCAGCATTTT.

V usage is TRBV6-1 and J usage is TRBJ2-7, with TRBD1 matching over 7 bases. V lost 2 bases to trimming and J lost 5 bases; unmatched junction nucleotides: 3. The V gene's germline CDR1 is MNHNS and CDR2 SASEGT. CDR3 length equals 13 residues. The CDR3 sequence: CASSERGHNEQYF. For the CDR3, the DNA is TGTGCCAGCAGTGAAAGGGGGCACAACGAGCAGTACTTC.

The rearrangement joins TRBV4-1 to TRBJ2-3, with 7 bases that match TRBD2. The CDR3 length is 15 residues. The V segment lost 1 base and the J segment 1 base; nucleotides outside the gene matches: 2. CDR1 is MGHRA and CDR2 is YSYEKL in the germline V gene. CDR3 region: CASSQGGGRTDTQYF. The CDR3 DNA sequence: TGCGCCAGCAGCCAAGGGGGGGGTCGCACAGATACGCAGTATTTT.

J is TRBJ1-4 and V is TRBV7-9; 7 positions agree with TRBD1. V shed 5 bases and J 3 bases; nucleotides not matched to a gene: 9. Germline assignment: CDR1 SEHNR and CDR2 FQNEAQ (reference sequence). The CDR3 has 16 amino acids. CDR3 region: CASSPRQGPANEKLFF. CDR3 nucleotide sequence: TGTGCCAGCAGCCCAAGACAGGGCCCGGCTAATGAAAAACTGTTTTTT.

The V gene is TRBV12-3 or TRBV12-4, the J gene TRBJ1-2; TRBD1 agrees at 8 bases. This CDR3 contains 13 residues. V trimming: 6 bases; J trimming: 3 bases; junction bases outside the gene matches: 3. In nucleotides, the CDR3 is TGTGCCAGCAGGCCGACAGGGGACTATGGCTACACCTTC. Its translation is CASRPTGDYGYTF.

The genes are TRBV27 and TRBJ2-7, with 8 nucleotides matching TRBD2. V shed 4 bases and J 5 bases; nucleotides not matched to a gene: 10. CDR1 is MNHEY, CDR2 SMNVEV, per germline (reference sequence). This CDR3 has 15 residues. CDR3 loop: CASSSRPAGVHEQYF. Here the CDR3 DNA reads TGTGCCAGCAGTTCCCGTCCAGCGGGAGTACACGAGCAGTACTTC.

The CDR3 region has the DNA TGTGCCAGCAGTGAAGCGGAGTATTACAGGGTTACCGGGGAGCTGTTTTTT. This codes for CASSEAEYYRVTGELFF. The rearrangement joins TRBV6-1 to TRBJ2-2; the D gene is possibly TRBD1 (6 bases). Germline CDR1 reads MNHNS; CDR2 reads SASEGT. The CDR3 contains 17 residues. V dropped 0 bases and J dropped 5 bases, with 16 bases sitting between them.

This chain uses TRBV28 with TRBJ2-7, with D possibly TRBD2 on 6 matching bases. The CDR3 extends over 16 amino acids. Germline CDR1 MDHEN, CDR2 SYDVKM. Trimming removed 5 bases from V and 6 bases from J, with 23 bases in between. CDR3 sequence (DNA): TGTGCCAGCAGTCTTAGCTGGGACTTGGGGTATGGCGAGCAGTACTTC. The encoded protein is CASSLSWDLGYGEQYF.

The chain is built from TRBV28 and TRBJ2-7, with no clear D. V lost 5 bases and J lost 4, with 6 bases in between. This CDR3 region has 11 residues. Germline V gene data show CDR1 as MDHEN and CDR2 as SYDVKM. DNA for the CDR3: TGTGCCAGCAGTCCTCTATACGAGCAGTACTTC. This sequence encodes CASSPLYEQYF.

The CDR3 loop reads CASSFLGQATGYTF. The CDR3 DNA follows: TGTGCCAGCAGTTTTTTGGGACAGGCTACGGGCTACACCTTC. The chain employs TRBV27 and TRBJ1-2; 8 positions agree with TRBD1. There are 14 residues in the CDR3. Germline V gene sequence: CDR1 MNHEY, CDR2 SMNVEV (reference sequence). V dropped 3 bases and J dropped 8; count of bases not matched to a gene: 8.